Shown below are 28 T cell receptor beta chains from a single sample sequenced in a study of T cells in Graves' hyperthyroidism and ophthalmopathy (dated 2019 in TCRdb). Preparation of the library involved multiplex PCR. TCRdb shows the sequencer as Illumina HiSeq 2000. Amplification of TCR beta CDR3 regions was carried out from RNA transcripts. The TCR CDR3 was subjected to a first round of RT-PCR using the HTBI primer set and the Qiagen OneStep RT-PCR kit. TCRdb cleaned the public reads at Q25 with fastp, built clones with MiXCR and kept in-frame beta chains. Identical CDR3 proteins give one entry, which carries the most common genes and DNA. The sample has approximately 380,000 distinct CDR3 sequences on record, 11% to 15% of them singletons. Around 30% of the sample comes from the top ten. Specimen: blood. The receptor source for this set is a man in his forties or fifties with Graves' ophthalmopathy.

The sample holds many counts of this clonotype. J is TRBJ1-1 and V is TRBV5-1, with TRBD1 matching 10 bases. CDR3 size: 14 residues. V dropped 0 bases and J dropped 11; count of bases not matched to a gene: 7. CDR1 is SGHRS, CDR2 YFSETQ, per germline. CDR3 sequence reads: CASSLDPGQGTAFF. CDR3 bases: TGCGCCAGCAGCTTGGACCCGGGACAGGGGACCGCTTTCTTT.

A few counts support this clonotype. V is TRBV7-8 and J is TRBJ2-1; TRBD2 matches at 16 bases. This CDR3 is 18 amino acids long. Per the germline V gene, CDR1 is SGHVS and CDR2 is FQNEAQ. J lost 7 bases, V lost 3 bases, and 9 bases had no gene match. As DNA, the CDR3 is TGTGCCAGCAGCTTGGCCCCGGGACTAGCGGGAGGGCAGAATGAGCAGTTCTTC. Its protein product is CASSLAPGLAGGQNEQFF.

There are many counts of this clonotype. The chain has TRBV3-1 and TRBJ1-2, with D unclear. Trimming left V 2 bases short and J 4 bases short, with 14 bases between. CDR1 and CDR2 (germline): LGHDT, YNNKEL (reference sequence). This CDR3 region has 15 residues. CDR3 sequence: CASSQRTEGGYGYTF. The CDR3 DNA is TGTGCCAGCAGCCAAAGGACTGAGGGCGGCTATGGCTACACCTTC.

This clonotype was recorded at least ten times. The chain employs TRBV24-1 and TRBJ2-5; TRBD2 might be the D (6 bases). The V end was cut by 4 bases, the J end by 5 bases, with 22 bases between. The CDR3 length is 17 residues. Per the germline V gene, CDR1 is KGHDR and CDR2 is SFDVKD. The chain's CDR3 is CATSDPSPSERGETQYF. DNA of the CDR3: TGTGCCACCAGTGACCCCTCCCCTAGCGAGCGTGGGGAGACCCAGTACTTC.

The table lists this clonotype with many counts. The chain carries TRBV6-1 and TRBJ2-3; TRBD2 aligns across 7 bases. Germline assignment: CDR1 MNHNS and CDR2 SASEGT. V trimming: 4 bases; J trimming: 0 bases; junction bases outside the gene matches: 7. This CDR3 has 16 amino acids. The CDR3 is CASSGSSGTSTDTQYF. The CDR3 DNA reads as TGTGCCAGCAGTGGGTCTAGCGGAACTAGCACAGATACGCAGTATTTT.

This clonotype was found many times. The chain has TRBV6-2 or TRBV6-3 and TRBJ2-5; the D gene is possibly TRBD1 (5 bases). The V gene lost 5 bases and the J gene lost 1 base, with 11 bases spanning the gap. This CDR3 comprises 14 residues. The germline V gene has CDR1 MNHEY and CDR2 SVGEGT. CDR3 protein: CASSHDSAQETQYF. CDR3 DNA sequence: TGTGCCAGCAGTCACGACAGTGCCCAAGAGACCCAGTACTTC.

This clonotype has just a few counts. CDR3 residues: CASSQDDRGAEPQHF. As DNA, the CDR3 is TGCGCCAGCAGCCAAGATGACAGGGGCGCGGAGCCCCAGCATTTT. The chain links TRBV4-1 to TRBJ1-5; 8 bases are shared with TRBD1. Germline loops: CDR1 MGHRA, CDR2 YSYEKL. This CDR3 contains 15 residues. With V trimmed by 0 bases and J by 8 bases, 6 bases remained unmatched.

This clonotype was counted ten times or more. The chain combines TRBV24-1 with TRBJ2-3, with D unresolved. Trimming took off 5 bases at V and 1 base at J, with 12 bases between the two ends. The V gene's germline CDR1 is KGHDR and CDR2 SFDVKD. The CDR3 sequence is 15 residues long. CDR3 sequence (DNA): TGTGCCACCAGTGCCGTCGACACGGGCACAGATACGCAGTATTTT. It is translated as CATSAVDTGTDTQYF.

This clonotype was counted at least ten times. The gene calls are TRBV11-2 and TRBJ2-3; the D is unclear. Germline lookup yields CDR1 SGHAT and CDR2 FQNNGV. This CDR3 spans 13 amino acids. Trimming took 4 bases from V and 4 from J, leaving 9 bases between them. The CDR3 DNA reads TGTGCCAGCAGCTCTCGTGTCGCAGATACGCAGTATTTT. This sequence encodes CASSSRVADTQYF.

This clonotype was counted ten times or more. V usage is TRBV20-1 and J usage is TRBJ2-7; 11 bases align to TRBD2. This CDR3 contains 15 residues. The germline gives CDR1 DFQATT, CDR2 SNEGSKA (reference sequence). With V trimmed by 4 bases and J by 4 bases, 9 bases remained unmatched. CDR3 sequence (DNA): TGCAGTGCTACCGACCTTACTAGCGGGAGTTACGAGCAGTACTTC. Translation: CSATDLTSGSYEQYF.

With respect to this clonotype: This may be a read error, as it is one base from a much larger clone. The CDR3 nucleotides read TGCGCCAGCAGCTGGAGCCCCGGGGGATCGGACTACGAGCAGTACTTC. This encodes CASSWSPGGSDYEQYF. This chain connects TRBV5-1 to TRBJ2-7, with D perhaps TRBD2 (6 bases). The V end was cut by 3 bases, the J end by 3 bases, with 19 bases between. Germline values: CDR1 SGHRS, CDR2 YFSETQ. This CDR3 is 16 amino acids long.

In its sample, this clonotype was seen a few times. A much larger clone differs from this one at a single base, so this may be a read error. The missing conserved phenylalanine or tryptophan at the end of this CDR3 makes a read error likely. The CDR3 DNA follows: TGTGCCAGCTCTCGACAGGACAAAGAGACCCAGTACCTC. This encodes CASSRQDKETQYL. The rearrangement links TRBV18 to TRBJ2-5; D is possibly TRBD1 (6 bases). There are 13 residues in the CDR3. V was cut by 6 bases and J by 3 bases, with 11 bases left in between. The V gene's germline CDR1 is KGHSH and CDR2 LQKENI.

This clonotype showed up many times. This chain uses TRBV11-2 with TRBJ2-1, with unresolved D. V lost 8 bases to trimming and J lost 7 bases, with 9 bases between them. Germline CDR1 is SGHAT and CDR2 is FQNNGV. The CDR3 sequence is 11 residues long. DNA for the CDR3: TGTGCCAGCGGTCATGGAAATGAGCAGTTCTTC. Its translation is CASGHGNEQFF.

This clonotype occurred many times. This chain connects TRBV28 to TRBJ2-7; D gene unclear. CDR3 length equals 13 residues. Germline CDR1 and CDR2: MDHEN and SYDVKM. Trimming stripped 7 bases from V and 5 bases from J, with 15 bases between. DNA for the CDR3: TGTGCCAGCAAGGCTAGTGGTAACCACGAGCAGTACTTC. Protein product: CASKASGNHEQYF.

This clonotype was found many times. The rearrangement joins TRBV18 to TRBJ2-7; TRBD1 aligns across 7 bases. The V gene's germline CDR1 is KGHSH and CDR2 LQKENI. The CDR3 loop spans 17 amino acids. J gave up 4 bases and V 0 bases, and 12 bases lay outside the gene matches. Here the CDR3 DNA reads TGTGCCAGCTCACCACCCTCCGGGACAGCCTTCGCGTACGAGCAGTACTTC. Amino acid sequence: CASSPPSGTAFAYEQYF.

This clonotype was recorded many times. V usage is TRBV7-9 and J usage is TRBJ2-7; 9 bases fit TRBD2. CDR1 and CDR2 (germline): SEHNR, FQNEAQ (reference sequence). The CDR3 covers 14 residues. After removal of 5 bases from V and 3 bases from J, the junction contained 5 bases not matched to a gene. Written as DNA, the CDR3 is TGTGCCAGCAGCCCGGCGGGGGGGTTCTACGAGCAGTACTTC. Translated: CASSPAGGFYEQYF.

At least ten counts were recorded for this clonotype. The chain recombines TRBV2 with TRBJ2-7, with 10 bases aligning to TRBD2. The CDR3 is 14 residues long. From germline, CDR1 is SNHLY and CDR2 FYNNEI. Trimming cost V 2 bases and J 7 bases; bases outside gene matches: 5. CDR3 amino acids: CASSELAGVGEQYF. For the CDR3, the DNA is TGTGCCAGCAGTGAACTAGCGGGAGTTGGGGAGCAGTACTTC.

This clonotype was seen many times. V usage is TRBV20-1 and J usage is TRBJ1-6, with 10 positions matching TRBD1. This CDR3 comprises 15 residues. Germline V gene lookup returns CDR1 DFQATT and CDR2 SNEGSKA (reference sequence). V lost 1 base and J lost 7; bases outside the gene matches: 4. CDR3: CSARGDRGINSPLHF. The CDR3 region has the DNA TGCAGTGCTAGAGGGGACAGGGGCATAAATTCACCCCTCCACTTT.

This clonotype has at least ten counts. The V gene is TRBV7-8, the J gene TRBJ2-3, with 9 bases aligning to TRBD1. The germline CDR1 and CDR2 sequences are SGHVS and FQNEAQ. J was trimmed by 0 bases and V by 5 bases; bases with no gene match: 3. The CDR3 runs 15 residues. The CDR3 loop reads CASSRDRASTDTQYF. CDR3 in DNA: TGTGCCAGCAGCCGGGACAGGGCAAGCACAGATACGCAGTATTTT.

In this sample, this clonotype turned up many times. The V call is TRBV6-1, the J call TRBJ2-7, with 8 bases aligning to TRBD1. The CDR3 sequence is 14 residues long. Losses at the gene ends were 1 base for V and 3 bases for J; bases not matched to a gene: 2. Germline V CDR1 and CDR2: MNHNS, SASEGT. Here the CDR3 reads CASSEGGQGYEQYF. The CDR3 DNA follows: TGTGCCAGCAGTGAAGGTGGACAGGGCTACGAGCAGTACTTC.

The sample holds many counts of this clonotype. The gene calls are TRBV7-6 and TRBJ1-5; D might be TRBD1 (6 bases). The CDR3 has 17 residues. Looked up from germline, CDR1 is SGHVS and CDR2 is FNYEAQ. The V gene lost 5 bases and the J gene lost 0 bases, with 17 bases spanning the gap. CDR3 DNA: TGTGCCAGCAGCCGAAAATCGACAGGAAATAGCAATCAGCCCCAGCATTTT. It is translated as CASSRKSTGNSNQPQHF.

This clonotype came up many times. The chain is built from TRBV7-9 and TRBJ2-5; 9 positions match TRBD1. J lost 3 bases, V lost 7 bases, and 3 bases had no gene match. The germline V gene has CDR1 SEHNR and CDR2 FQNEAQ (reference sequence). The CDR3 is made up of 13 amino acids. The CDR3 loop reads CASTGTGKETQYF. The DNA for the CDR3 is TGTGCCAGCACAGGGACAGGGAAAGAGACCCAGTACTTC.

The chain couples TRBV2 to TRBJ2-7; 9 bases fit TRBD2. CDR3 length equals 15 residues. V shed 2 bases and J 2 bases; nucleotides not matched to a gene: 4. Looked up from germline, CDR1 is SNHLY and CDR2 is FYNNEI. CDR3 DNA sequence: TGTGCCAGCAGTGAAAGGGCTAGCGGGACCTACGAGCAGTACTTC. Translating gives CASSERASGTYEQYF.

Ten or more counts support this clonotype. The V call is TRBV28, the J call TRBJ1-4, with D perhaps TRBD1 (5 bases). This CDR3 is 14 amino acids long. V was pared by 3 bases and J by 8 bases, with 13 bases between. The germline V gene encodes CDR1 MDHEN and CDR2 SYDVKM. DNA for the CDR3: TGTGCCAGCAGTTTCAATGGGGCAGAGGAAAAACTGTTTTTT. Its protein product is CASSFNGAEEKLFF.

The V and J genes are TRBV7-3 and TRBJ2-7, with a weak D call TRBD2 (6 bases). The CDR3 runs 13 residues. V was pared by 5 bases and J by 7 bases, with 15 bases between. Germline CDR1 SGHTA, CDR2 FQGTGA. CDR3 nucleotide sequence: TGTGCCAGCAGCCTTGACGGGGGTTGGGAGCAGTACTTC. Protein sequence: CASSLDGGWEQYF.

This clonotype was seen at least ten times. The rearrangement joins TRBV18 to TRBJ2-7; 8 bases are a match to TRBD2. The CDR3 contains 15 residues. From germline, CDR1 is KGHSH and CDR2 LQKENI. V shed 3 bases, J shed 2 bases, and the junction held 6 bases outside the gene matches. As DNA, the CDR3 is TGTGCCAGCTCACCCGTAACTAGCGGTACCTACGAGCAGTACTTC. This gives the protein CASSPVTSGTYEQYF.

The gene calls are TRBV19 and TRBJ2-3, with 13 bases lining up with TRBD2. The CDR3 contains 16 residues. V shed 6 bases and J 5 bases; nucleotides not matched to a gene: 8. Germline V CDR1 and CDR2: LNHDA, SQIVND (reference sequence). CDR3 sequence: CASSKTSGRALDTQYF. As DNA, the CDR3 is TGTGCCAGTAGCAAAACTAGCGGGAGGGCCTTAGATACGCAGTATTTT. The full variable domain, in which reference TRBV19 and TRBJ2-3 provide the parts outside the CDR3, is DGGITQSPKYLFRKEGQNVTLSCEQNLNHDAMYWYRQDPGQGLRLIYYSQIVNDFQKGDIAEGYSVSREKKESFPLTVTSAQKNPTAFYLCASSKTSGRALDTQYFGPGTRLTVL.

This clonotype appeared a few times. V is TRBV19 and J is TRBJ2-7; D might be TRBD2 (7 bases). V gave up 11 bases and J gave up 0 bases, with 23 bases separating them. The CDR3 is 16 amino acids. The germline CDR1 and CDR2 sequences are LNHDA and SQIVND (reference sequence). The CDR3 is CASGKGGTDSSYEQYF. The DNA of the CDR3 is TGTGCCTCCGGAAAGGGGGGGACTGATAGCTCCTACGAGCAGTACTTC.